Shown below are 28 T cell receptor beta chains from a single sample sequenced in a study of T cell responses to AZD1222 COVID-19 vaccine. Only in-frame clones appear in the TCRdb table, and some are missing; sequencing was by immunoSEQ multiplex PCR. This table has 85,000 to 100,000 clones, roughly nine tenths appearing once. Sequences were derived from peripheral blood, sampled 28 days after the second AZD1222 dose. These receptors were taken from an adult who received the AZD1222 COVID-19 vaccine.

The chain uses TRBV15 and TRBJ1-6, with D unresolved. The CDR3 consists of 13 residues. The V gene lost 0 bases and the J gene lost 10 bases, with 7 bases spanning the gap. Looked up from germline, CDR1 is LNHNV and CDR2 is YYDKDF (reference sequence). The CDR3 DNA reads as TGTGCCACCAGCAGAGATCCGGAGTCACCCCTCCACTTT. As protein: CATSRDPESPLHF.

The chain uses TRBV28 and TRBJ2-7, with TRBD1 identical over 11 bases. Germline V gives CDR1 MDHEN, CDR2 SYDVKM. There are 15 residues in the CDR3. Unmatched junction bases numbered 6, after V lost 5 bases and J lost 3 bases. Written as DNA, the CDR3 is TGTGCCAGCAGTAAACCGGGACAGGGGGGCTACGAGCAGTACTTC. Translating it yields CASSKPGQGGYEQYF.

This clone was seen only once. CDR3 DNA sequence: TGTGCCAGCAGTTTCAGTATAAGCTCTGGAAACACCATATATTTT. Translated: CASSFSISSGNTIYF. The V and J genes are TRBV28 and TRBJ1-3; D remains unclear. V dropped 3 bases and J dropped 0 bases, with 9 bases sitting between them. Germline V gene sequence: CDR1 MDHEN, CDR2 SYDVKM. The CDR3 totals 15 residues.

This sequence joins TRBV11-2 and TRBJ2-3; a possible D gene is TRBD1 (6 bases). This CDR3 region has 15 residues. The ends were cut back, 5 bases at V and 2 bases at J, with 14 bases in the middle. The germline V gene has CDR1 SGHAT and CDR2 FQNNGV. The CDR3 DNA sequence: TGTGCCAGCAGCACTGTCAGGGGACACACAGATACGCAGTATTTT. As protein: CASSTVRGHTDTQYF.

This clone occurred a few times. This rearrangement joins TRBV7-9 to TRBJ1-1; D is ambiguous. This CDR3 region has 12 residues. V lost 6 bases to trimming and J lost 4 bases, with 9 bases between them. From germline, CDR1 is SEHNR and CDR2 FQNEAQ (reference sequence). CDR3 region: CASSERSTEAFF. CDR3 sequence (DNA): TGTGCCAGCAGTGAGAGGAGCACTGAAGCTTTCTTT.

In the case of this clone: The junction departs from germline at one end; a sequencing error may be responsible. V gene TRBV7-7 combines with J gene TRBJ2-5; D possibly corresponds to TRBD1 (5 bases). The CDR3 has 14 amino acids. The germline gives CDR1 SSHAT, CDR2 FNYEAQ (reference sequence). The CDR3 reads CASSRDRIQETQYF. The CDR3 nucleotides are TGTGCTAGCAGCCGAGACAGAATACAAGAGACCCAGTACTTC.

V gene TRBV6-5 combines with J gene TRBJ2-7, with TRBD1 matching over 11 bases. The CDR3 runs 14 residues. The germline V gene has CDR1 MNHEY and CDR2 SVGAGI. The V and J ends lost 6 bases and 7 bases, in that order; junction bases with no gene match: 8. DNA for the CDR3: TGTGCCAGCAGCCGGCCGGGACAGGGGGGAGAGCAGTACTTC. As protein: CASSRPGQGGEQYF.

This clone was seen a few times. The CDR3 DNA sequence: TGTGCCAGCAGCCATAGCTTGGGAGATACGCAGTATTTT. It codes for CASSHSLGDTQYF. The chain employs TRBV11-3 and TRBJ2-3, with D hard to call. Germline CDR1 is SGHNT and CDR2 is YENEEA. CDR3 length equals 13 residues. V was trimmed by 5 bases and J by 5 bases, leaving 11 bases between them.

The J gene is TRBJ2-3, the V gene TRBV15, with D possibly matching TRBD1 (6 bases). V dropped 3 bases and J dropped 0 bases, with 10 bases sitting between them. The CDR3 contains 15 residues. CDR1 and CDR2 (germline): LNHNV, YYDKDF (reference sequence). The CDR3 nucleotides are TGTGCCACCAGCAGGCCAGGGGTTAGCACAGATACGCAGTATTTT. Translation: CATSRPGVSTDTQYF.

The chain uses TRBV6-5 and TRBJ2-2; D not certain. The V and J ends lost 0 bases and 7 bases respectively, with 9 bases between them. Looked up from germline, CDR1 is MNHEY and CDR2 is SVGAGI. The CDR3 sequence is 14 residues long. CDR3 coding DNA: TGTGCCAGCAGTTACTCGAGACAATACGGGGAGCTGTTTTTT. It is translated as CASSYSRQYGELFF.

V is TRBV10-2 and J is TRBJ1-3, with 9 positions matching TRBD1. The CDR3 sequence is 15 residues long. V gave up 8 bases and J gave up 4 bases; unmatched junction bases: 9. Germline-derived CDR1 and CDR2 are WSHSY and SAAADI. In DNA form, the CDR3 reads TGCGCCAGCGAAGGGACCGGGACAGGGGGAAACACCATATATTTT. Translated: CASEGTGTGGNTIYF.

The chain is built from TRBV5-1 and TRBJ1-2, with D possibly matching TRBD1 (5 bases). V was trimmed by 3 bases and J by 5 bases, leaving 17 bases between them. The V gene's germline CDR1 is SGHRS and CDR2 YFSETQ. This CDR3 spans 15 amino acids. CDR3 nucleotide sequence: TGCGCCAGCAGCTCGACAGCCACGTTGGGGTATGGCTACACCTTC. Its translation: CASSSTATLGYGYTF.

The chain carries TRBV9 and TRBJ1-2; no clear D gene. This CDR3 has 15 residues. The germline gives CDR1 SGDLS, CDR2 YYNGEE. The ends were cut back, 0 bases at V and 0 bases at J, with 9 bases in the middle. The CDR3 bases are TGTGCCAGCAGCGTAGGAGCCACCCCTAACTATGGCTACACCTTC. Translation: CASSVGATPNYGYTF. Drawing the rest from reference TRBV9 and TRBJ1-2, the complete variable domain is DSGVTQTPKHLITATGQRVTLRCSPRSGDLSVYWYQQSLDQGLQFLIQYYNGEERAKGNILERFSAQQFPDLHSELNLSSLELGDSALYFCASSVGATPNYGYTFGSGTRLTVV.

V usage is TRBV19 and J usage is TRBJ2-1; TRBD1 might be the D (5 bases). V gave up 5 bases and J gave up 0 bases, with 14 bases separating them. The CDR3 is 16 amino acids. Looked up from germline, CDR1 is LNHDA and CDR2 is SQIVND (reference sequence). CDR3 residues: CASSPPLGRSYNEQFF. CDR3 sequence (DNA): TGTGCCAGTAGTCCCCCGTTGGGGCGCTCCTACAATGAGCAGTTCTTC.

The chain employs TRBV9 and TRBJ2-1; D possibly corresponds to TRBD2 (6 bases). The CDR3 totals 12 residues. Trimming shortened V by 6 bases and J by 10 bases, and 14 bases separated the two germline ends. Germline assignment: CDR1 SGDLS and CDR2 YYNGEE. Written as DNA, the CDR3 is TGTGCCAGCAATTCGGGGGAGTGGGAGCAGTTCTTC. It yields the protein CASNSGEWEQFF.

This chain uses TRBV15 with TRBJ2-3, with 9 positions matching TRBD1. This CDR3 has 18 amino acids. V trimming: 1 base; J trimming: 0 bases; junction bases outside the gene matches: 8. Germline V gene data show CDR1 as LNHNV and CDR2 as YYDKDF (reference sequence). CDR3 sequence reads: CATSRGDRVPLSTDTQYF. The CDR3 nucleotides are TGTGCCACCAGCAGAGGGGACAGGGTACCCCTGAGCACAGATACGCAGTATTTT.

The chain links TRBV7-9 to TRBJ2-1, with TRBD2 matching over 12 bases. The germline CDR1 and CDR2 sequences are SEHNR and FQNEAQ (reference sequence). CDR3 length: 15 residues. V shed 5 bases, J shed 5 bases, and the junction held 4 bases outside the gene matches. In DNA form, the CDR3 reads TGTGCCAGCAGCACACTAGCGGGGGGACACAATGAGCAGTTCTTC. Protein sequence: CASSTLAGGHNEQFF.

The CDR3 protein is CASSLGQGAARLSNQPQHF. CDR3 sequence (DNA): TGTGCCAGCAGCCTGGGACAGGGGGCGGCAAGGCTGAGCAATCAGCCCCAGCATTTT. The rearrangement links TRBV21-1 to TRBJ1-5; whether TRBD1, the table's D call, matches the DNA was not checked. TRBV21-1 is given as a pseudogene. The CDR3 is made up of 19 amino acids.

The chain combines TRBV2 with TRBJ2-7, with a weak D call TRBD2 (6 bases). V lost 7 bases, J lost 6 bases, and 13 bases lay in between. The CDR3 has 12 residues. CDR1 and CDR2 (germline): SNHLY, FYNNEI. The CDR3 region is CASTERGGEQYF. The CDR3, as DNA: TGTGCCAGCACCGAAAGGGGAGGCGAGCAGTACTTC.

The V call is TRBV19, the J call TRBJ1-2, with 8 bases fitting TRBD1. This CDR3 is built from 14 residues. CDR1 is LNHDA and CDR2 is SQIVND in the germline V gene (reference sequence). V was clipped by 5 bases and J by 3 bases; unmatched bases: 5. The CDR3 protein is CASSVPGGDYGYTF. The DNA for the CDR3 is TGTGCCAGTAGTGTTCCAGGGGGCGACTATGGCTACACCTTC.

This chain links TRBV4-1 with TRBJ2-1, with D hard to call. V dropped 2 bases and J dropped 2 bases, with 4 bases sitting between them. This CDR3 comprises 13 residues. Germline V lookup: CDR1 MGHRA, CDR2 YSYEKL. CDR3 protein: CASSQSPYNEQFF. CDR3 nucleotide sequence: TGCGCCAGCAGCCAAAGTCCCTACAATGAGCAGTTCTTC.

The CDR3 coding sequence is TGTGCCAGCAGTTTGCCCTCGAGTGGCAGGGGAGACGGCTACACCTTC. This sequence encodes CASSLPSSGRGDGYTF. This chain connects TRBV28 to TRBJ1-2, with a possible D match to TRBD1 (6 bases). V lost 3 bases to trimming and J lost 8 bases, with 22 bases between them. There are 16 residues in the CDR3. Germline CDR1 reads MDHEN; CDR2 reads SYDVKM.

This chain uses TRBV21-1 with TRBJ2-2; TRBD1, the table's D call, was not compared with the DNA. TRBV21-1 has pseudogene status. The CDR3 consists of 16 residues. CDR3 amino acids: CASSKDDRGNTGELFF. In nucleotides, the CDR3 is TGTGCCAGCAGCAAAGACGACAGGGGAAACACCGGGGAGCTGTTTTTT.

The V gene is TRBV7-9, the J gene TRBJ1-1, with a tentative D call TRBD1 (6 bases). This CDR3 region has 15 residues. In germline, CDR1 is SEHNR, CDR2 FQNEAQ (reference sequence). Trimming removed 4 bases from V and 4 bases from J, with 16 bases in between. CDR3 coding DNA: TGTGCCAGCAGCTCAGTACAGGGTGGAAGCACTGAAGCTTTCTTT. Translating it yields CASSSVQGGSTEAFF.

V is TRBV19 and J is TRBJ2-1, with D possibly TRBD1 on 6 matching bases. Germline V gene lookup returns CDR1 LNHDA and CDR2 SQIVND (reference sequence). CDR3 length equals 16 residues. Trimming removed 5 bases at V and 8 bases at J, with 22 bases between. The CDR3 DNA is TGTGCCAGTAGTTCAAAGGGACATGGTTTTGGGGATGAGCAGTTCTTC. Translating gives CASSSKGHGFGDEQFF.

The CDR3 loop is CASSFRLGLAGSYEQYF. For the CDR3, the DNA is TGTGCCAGCAGCTTTCGCTTAGGGTTAGCGGGGTCCTACGAGCAGTACTTC. J is TRBJ2-7 and V is TRBV5-8, with 8 positions matching TRBD2. This CDR3 contains 17 residues. Germline CDR1 reads SGHTS; CDR2 reads YDEGEE. Unmatched junction bases numbered 11, after V lost 2 bases and J lost 1 base. Variable domain in full (rest from reference TRBV5-8 and TRBJ2-7): EAGVTQSPTHLIKTRGQQATLRCSPISGHTSVYWYQQALGLGLQFLLWYDEGEERNRGNFPPRFSGRQFPNYSSELNVNALELEDSALYLCASSFRLGLAGSYEQYFGPGTRLTVT.

V and J are TRBV5-1 and TRBJ2-3; TRBD1 agrees at 7 bases. The germline V gene encodes CDR1 SGHRS and CDR2 YFSETQ. The CDR3 covers 14 residues. With V trimmed by 7 bases and J by 2 bases, 7 bases remained unmatched. The CDR3 DNA reads TGCGCCAGCCGCCGACAGGGATCCACAGATACGCAGTATTTT. Protein sequence: CASRRQGSTDTQYF.

The CDR3 region is CASSQETSGREQYF. For the CDR3, the DNA is TGTGCCAGCAGCCAAGAGACTAGCGGGAGGGAGCAGTACTTC. The J gene is TRBJ2-7, the V gene TRBV4-2, with 13 bases that match TRBD2. CDR1 and CDR2 from the germline V gene are LGHNA and YNFKEQ. This CDR3 comprises 14 residues. The junction had 0 bases not matched to a gene; V was cut back by 0 bases and J by 7 bases.